These 10 T cell receptor beta chains came from one sample sequenced in a study of immune evolution from preneoplasia to lung adenocarcinoma. Sequencing used immunoSEQ multiplex PCR; TCRdb keeps in-frame clones, though not all of them. The sample holds over 3,000 clones, roughly 80% seen once. Sequencing used FFPE adjacent normal lung tissue. The receptors originated from a person between 65 and 79 years old with lung adenocarcinoma.

The rearrangement links TRBV10-2 to TRBJ2-7; 8 nucleotides align to TRBD1. The CDR3 totals 12 residues. V was clipped by 6 bases and J by 4 bases; unmatched bases: 2. CDR1 WSHSY and CDR2 SAAADI come from the germline V gene. CDR3 residues: CASRDRGYEQYF. CDR3 nucleotide sequence: TGCGCCAGCAGAGACAGGGGTTACGAGCAGTACTTC.

The CDR3 spells CASSWTPGQGSEQYF. The CDR3 nucleotides are TGCGCCAGCAGCTGGACACCGGGACAGGGGAGCGAGCAGTACTTC. The chain couples TRBV5-1 to TRBJ2-7; 10 bases line up with TRBD1. The CDR3 is 15 residues long. V dropped 3 bases and J dropped 6; count of bases not matched to a gene: 9. CDR1 is SGHRS and CDR2 is YFSETQ in the germline V gene.

The chain carries TRBV15 and TRBJ2-3; D is ambiguous. Germline V gene lookup returns CDR1 LNHNV and CDR2 YYDKDF (reference sequence). This CDR3 has 13 amino acids. The ends were cut back, 7 bases at V and 8 bases at J, with 16 bases in the middle. The CDR3 coding sequence is TGTGCCACCACCCTTATTGGGTTAGGTACGCAGTATTTT. It translates to CATTLIGLGTQYF.

The rearrangement links TRBV28 to TRBJ1-5, with D perhaps TRBD1 (6 bases). Germline values: CDR1 MDHEN, CDR2 SYDVKM. The CDR3 contains 14 residues. V was pared by 5 bases and J by 2 bases, with 10 bases between. The CDR3 coding sequence is TGTGCCAGCAGTCAGGGGTGGGGCAATCAGCCCCAGCATTTT. Residues: CASSQGWGNQPQHF.

The V call is TRBV2, the J call TRBJ2-1; TRBD2 matches 10 bases. Germline V CDR1 and CDR2: SNHLY, FYNNEI. V trimming: 6 bases; J trimming: 3 bases; junction bases outside the gene matches: 11. This CDR3 is built from 17 residues. Here the CDR3 DNA reads TGTGCCAGCAGCCCACCAAGCGGGAGGGCCAACTACAATGAGCAGTTCTTC. Translating gives CASSPPSGRANYNEQFF.

The chain uses TRBV11-3 and TRBJ1-2; D uncertain. The germline CDR1 and CDR2 sequences are SGHNT and YENEEA. The CDR3 covers 16 residues. V gave up 5 bases and J gave up 5 bases, with 21 bases separating them. CDR3 coding DNA: TGTGCCAGCAGCCCTTTGGCGGTCAGCCTTGATTATGGCTACACCTTC. Protein product: CASSPLAVSLDYGYTF.

The rearrangement joins TRBV5-1 to TRBJ2-2; D is possibly TRBD1 or TRBD2 (6 bases each). This CDR3 has 15 amino acids. Per the germline V gene, CDR1 is SGHRS and CDR2 is YFSETQ. V was clipped by 0 bases and J by 7 bases, with 13 bases between them. CDR3 sequence (DNA): TGCGCCAGCAGCTTGGATCCGGGGGCGGACGGGGAGCTGTTTTTT. This translates into CASSLDPGADGELFF.

This rearrangement joins TRBV29-1 to TRBJ2-2; D unclear. V lost 3 bases, J lost 1 base, and 9 bases lay in between. The CDR3 runs to 14 residues. CDR1 is SQVTM and CDR2 is ANQGSEA in the germline V gene. This chain's CDR3 is CSVEVRQNTGELFF. CDR3 nucleotides: TGCAGCGTTGAGGTGAGACAGAACACCGGGGAGCTGTTTTTT.

The chain joins TRBV11-2 to TRBJ2-2; D uncertain. CDR3 length: 18 amino acids. CDR1 and CDR2 (germline): SGHAT, FQNNGV. Between the trimmed V and J ends, which lost 1 base and 5 bases, there was a span of 20 bases. CDR3 sequence: CASSLAVTRVVGTGELFF. In nucleotides, the CDR3 is TGTGCCAGCAGCTTAGCGGTCACAAGGGTCGTGGGGACCGGGGAGCTGTTTTTT.

CDR3 sequence reads: CASSQDTGTSGYTF. CDR3 nucleotides: TGCGCCAGCAGCCAAGATACGGGGACTTCTGGCTACACCTTC. The J gene is TRBJ1-2, the V gene TRBV4-1; maybe TRBD1 (5 bases). V was pared by 0 bases and J by 7 bases, with 12 bases between. The CDR3 spans 14 residues. Germline-derived CDR1 and CDR2 are MGHRA and YSYEKL.